This is a list of T cell receptor beta chains from one sample in a study of tumor-infiltrating lymphocytes in primary liver carcinoma. Each CDR3 protein gets one entry after TCRdb re-called the multiplex PCR reads with MiXCR. The table records tens of thousands of distinct CDR3 sequences, under 85% of them present only once. Input material: liver tumor tissue from sampling region 4. The origin of the receptors is a woman younger than 45 with primary liver carcinoma and hepatitis B virus infection. The CDR3 runs from the conserved cysteine through the conserved F or W. A D gene is named only where the DNA matches it firmly. Where a row states a size, it is once, few, many or the class of an expanded clone; other rows omit it.

V,size,D,J,DNA,CDR3
TRBV4-2,few,NA,TRBJ1-2,TGTGCCAGCAGCCAAGAGGTGCAGGGGTACTATGGCTACACCTTC,CASSQEVQGYYGYTF
TRBV28,NA,NA,TRBJ2-3,TGTGCCAGCAGCCGAGGGAGGGGGAGGGTTGACGAAAATACGCAGTATTTT,CASSRGRGRVDENTQYF
TRBV11-2,many,TRBD1,TRBJ2-7,TGTGCCAGCATAGGGGACAGGACCTACGAGCAGTACTTC,CASIGDRTYEQYF
TRBV5-1,NA,NA,TRBJ2-5,TGCGCCAGCAGCTTGGGGGCGTCCAGCGGGCAAGAGACCCAGTACTTC,CASSLGASSGQETQYF
TRBV12-3/TRBV12-4,NA,NA,TRBJ2-3,TGTGCCAGCAGTTTTCCTCCCCCTAGCACAGATATGCAGTATTTT,CASSFPPPSTDMQYF
TRBV11-2,once,NA,TRBJ2-3,TGTGCCAGCACCCCACAAAATCACACAGATACGCCGTATTTT,CASTPQNHTDTPYF
TRBV6-2/TRBV6-3,NA,NA,TRBJ2-7,TGCGCCAGCAGTCAATCAGCGGTAGGACTTTACGAGCAGTACTTC,CASSQSAVGLYEQYF
TRBV7-9,NA,NA,TRBJ2-2,TGTGCCAGCAGCTTGACACTTAGGGACGGGGAGTTGTTTTTT,CASSLTLRDGELFF
TRBV6-6,NA,TRBD1,TRBJ1-5,TGTGCCAGCAGTTACGGGACAGGGGGCAATCAGTCCCGGCATTTC,CASSYGTGGNQSRHF
TRBV7-8,NA,NA,TRBJ2-7,TGTGACAGCAGCTCGGGTCGCTGTCGTACTATGAGCTCCTACGAGCAATACTTC,CDSSSGRCRTMSSYEQYF
TRBV5-5,NA,TRBD2,TRBJ2-7,TGTGCCAGCAGCTTGGCGGCTAGCGGAGCCTACGAGCAGTACTTT,CASSLAASGAYEQYF
TRBV4-3,NA,TRBD2,TRBJ2-1,TGCGCCAGCAGCCATGATTGGGACTACGCCTACGAGCTGTTCTTC,CASSHDWDYAYELFF
TRBV7-4,NA,TRBD2,TRBJ2-2,TGTGCCAGCAGTACCCTGACTAGCGGTAACACCGGGGAGCTGTTTTTT,CASSTLTSGNTGELFF
TRBV12-3/TRBV12-4,NA,NA,TRBJ2-7,TGTGCCAGCGGCCCTCCCATAGGGTACGGTCAGTACTTC,CASGPPIGYGQYF
TRBV29-1,medium-sized,TRBD2,TRBJ2-1,TGCAGCGTTGACCACGGGACTAGCCGACCTTACGATGAGCAGTTCTTC,CSVDHGTSRPYDEQFF
TRBV11-2,NA,NA,TRBJ2-2,TGTGCCAGCAGTCCCGATCCCCAATTGAATAGCGGGGAGCTGTTTTTT,CASSPDPQLNSGELFF
TRBV4-3,NA,TRBD2,TRBJ2-3,TGCGCCAGCAGCCAAGAAGGTCTAGTGGGAGGGCCAACAGGTACGCACTATTTT,CASSQEGLVGGPTGTHYF
TRBV11-2,NA,NA,TRBJ2-1,TGTGCCAGCAGCTTTCTTAATGGTGAGCAACTCTTT,CASSFLNGEQLF
TRBV6-5,NA,NA,TRBJ2-7,TGTACCAGCAGTTACAATGACAGCAACTCCTACGAGCAGTACTTC,CTSSYNDSNSYEQYF
TRBV6-1,few,NA,TRBJ1-3,TGTGCCAGCAGTGGAGCTGTCTCTGGAAACACCATACATTTT,CASSGAVSGNTIHF
TRBV28,few,NA,TRBJ1-6,TGTGCCAGCAGTGGACTATCCGTAACTTCACCCCTCCACTTC,CASSGLSVTSPLHF
TRBV6-6,NA,TRBD1,TRBJ1-1,TGTGCCAGCAGTTCGGACAGGCTGAACACTGAAGCTTTCTTT,CASSSDRLNTEAFF
TRBV12-3/TRBV12-4,NA,NA,TRBJ2-4,TGTGCCAGCAGTTTAGCGTGGGGGTTAATTCAGTACTTC,CASSLAWGLIQYF
TRBV6-2/TRBV6-3,NA,NA,TRBJ1-2,TGTGCTAGCAGTCCACAGGCAGGCTATGGCTACACATTC,CASSPQAGYGYTF
TRBV4-3,NA,NA,TRBJ2-3,TGCGCCAGCAGCCAGTCAGTCTGGCTGAGTGATTCAGATAATACGCAGTATTTT,CASSQSVWLSDSDNTQYF
TRBV5-6,NA,NA,TRBJ2-2,TGTGCTAGCAACTTGGCACCCAGAGCCACCGGGGAGCTGCTTTTT,CASNLAPRATGELLF
TRBV7-9,NA,TRBD1,TRBJ2-1,TGTGCCAACAGATTGGACAGGGGGGATGAGCAGTTCTTC,CANRLDRGDEQFF
TRBV7-9,NA,NA,TRBJ2-1,TGTGCCAGCTCTTATACAGGGTCCTACAATGAGCGGTTCTTC,CASSYTGSYNERFF
TRBV19,few,NA,TRBJ2-1,TGTGCCAGTAGCACTAGGCTTGGCCTTTTGGGCAATGAGCAGTTCTTC,CASSTRLGLLGNEQFF
TRBV6-5,NA,TRBD2,TRBJ2-2,TGTGCCAGCCGGGGCCGGCTAGCGGGAGTGGTTCGTGGGGAGTTGTTTTTC,CASRGRLAGVVRGELFF
TRBV10-3,few,NA,TRBJ2-5,TGTGCCATCAGTGAGTTGGCTACAAGACAAGAGACCCAGTATTTC,CAISELATRQETQYF
TRBV11-2,many,TRBD1,TRBJ2-5,TGTGCCAGCAGCTCGGGACAGGGGCAGGAGACCGAGTACTTC,CASSSGQGQETEYF
TRBV4-3,NA,NA,TRBJ2-3,TGCGCCAGCGACCAGTCGGTCTGGCTGGGTGATCCCGATGACACGCAGTATTTT,CASDQSVWLGDPDDTQYF
TRBV11-1,NA,NA,TRBJ1-1,TGTGCCAGCAGATTCCGGCTGAACACTGGGGCTTTCTTT,CASRFRLNTGAFF
TRBV28,NA,NA,TRBJ2-5,TGTGTCAGCAGTGCGGTAGGGGGGAGAGAGACCCAGTACTTC,CVSSAVGGRETQYF
TRBV4-3,NA,NA,TRBJ1-2,TGCGCCAGCAGCCAAGATTGGGCCGCGGTGAATGGCTACACCTTC,CASSQDWAAVNGYTF
TRBV13,NA,NA,TRBJ2-5,TGTGCCAGCAGTCTGACTGGGACCAACCAAGAGGCCCAGTACTTC,CASSLTGTNQEAQYF
TRBV11-2,NA,NA,TRBJ2-1,TGTCCCAGCAGCTTAGCCGGGAGTCTCAATGAGCAGTTCTTC,CPSSLAGSLNEQFF
TRBV5-6,once,TRBD1,TRBJ1-5,TGTACCAGCAGCGCAGGGGGCAGCAATCAGCCACAGCATTTT,CTSSAGGSNQPQHF
TRBV11-2,few,TRBD1,TRBJ2-3,TGTGCCAGCCGGACGCGACAGGGAAGGGGAGATACGCAGTATTTT,CASRTRQGRGDTQYF
TRBV11-2,NA,NA,TRBJ2-7,TGTGCCAGCATGTTAGGAATTAGCGGTTCCTACGAGCAGTACTTC,CASMLGISGSYEQYF
TRBV4-2,large,TRBD1,TRBJ2-3,TGTGCCAGCAGCGAATCGACAGGGGTAGATACGCAGTATTTT,CASSESTGVDTQYF
TRBV4-3,NA,NA,TRBJ1-2,TGCACCAGCGGCCAAGGCGAAGGAAGTGGCAGGACCGCTACTAACTATGGCTACACCTTC,CTSGQGEGSGRTATNYGYTF
TRBV6-5,NA,NA,TRBJ2-2,TGCGCCAGCGGGCAGGGACGGACCGGGGAACTGTTTTTT,CASGQGRTGELFF
TRBV6-5,NA,TRBD2,TRBJ2-2,TGTGCCAGCCAGGGCCGGCTTGCGGGAGTGTTTCGTGGGGAACTGTTTTTT,CASQGRLAGVFRGELFF
TRBV5-4,NA,NA,TRBJ2-3,TGTTCCAGCAGCGTAGACGGACACCATCCACCGACAGATACGCAGTATTTT,CSSSVDGHHPPTDTQYF
TRBV6-5,once,NA,TRBJ2-7,TGTGCCAGGAGTTACAAGTACAGCAGCTCCTACGAGAAGTACTTC,CARSYKYSSSYEKYF
TRBV5-1,NA,NA,TRBJ2-2,TGCGCCAGAAGTTTGGGGCACAGGGACAAGAACACCGGGGAGCTGTTTTTT,CARSLGHRDKNTGELFF
TRBV12-3/TRBV12-4,NA,NA,TRBJ2-5,TGTGCCGGCAGCACCTACACCCGGAGCGAAGAGAGCCAGTACTTC,CAGSTYTRSEESQYF
TRBV11-2,NA,NA,TRBJ1-3,TGTGCCAGCAGCTTTGATCTAGACTACTCTGGAAAGACCATATATTTT,CASSFDLDYSGKTIYF
TRBV11-2,NA,NA,TRBJ2-1,TGTGCCAGCAGCTTTCTTAATGAGCAGTTCTTC,CASSFLNEQFF
TRBV6-6,once,TRBD1,TRBJ1-5,TGTGCCAGCAGTTACGGGACAGATGGCAATCAGCCCCAGCGTTTT,CASSYGTDGNQPQRF
TRBV12-3/TRBV12-4,medium-sized,TRBD1,TRBJ2-6,TGTGCCAGCAGCTTAAAGGGGAGGACAGGGGTCCGCTCTGGGGCCAACGTCCTGACTTTC,CASSLKGRTGVRSGANVLTF
TRBV24-1,NA,NA,TRBJ2-1,TGTGCCACCAGTGACCTCAATGGCAATGAGCAGTTCTTC,CATSDLNGNEQFF
TRBV28,NA,NA,TRBJ2-4,TGTGCCAGTAGTTCCGATGAAAACATTCAGTACTTC,CASSSDENIQYF
TRBV11-2,NA,NA,TRBJ2-7,TGTGCCAGTAGCTCATATCAGGGTCCCTACGTCTACGAGCAATACTTC,CASSSYQGPYVYEQYF
TRBV5-4,NA,NA,TRBJ2-3,TGTGCCAACAGCGTAGACGGACACCCTCCACTCACAGATATGCAGTATTTT,CANSVDGHPPLTDMQYF
TRBV6-1,medium-sized,NA,TRBJ2-7,TGTGCCAGCAGTGGGAGTCTGGGGATAGGAGGGGAGCAGTACTTC,CASSGSLGIGGEQYF
TRBV5-6,NA,NA,TRBJ2-2,TGTGCCATCAGCTTGGCGCGTAGAGTCACCGGGGAGCTGTTTTTT,CAISLARRVTGELFF